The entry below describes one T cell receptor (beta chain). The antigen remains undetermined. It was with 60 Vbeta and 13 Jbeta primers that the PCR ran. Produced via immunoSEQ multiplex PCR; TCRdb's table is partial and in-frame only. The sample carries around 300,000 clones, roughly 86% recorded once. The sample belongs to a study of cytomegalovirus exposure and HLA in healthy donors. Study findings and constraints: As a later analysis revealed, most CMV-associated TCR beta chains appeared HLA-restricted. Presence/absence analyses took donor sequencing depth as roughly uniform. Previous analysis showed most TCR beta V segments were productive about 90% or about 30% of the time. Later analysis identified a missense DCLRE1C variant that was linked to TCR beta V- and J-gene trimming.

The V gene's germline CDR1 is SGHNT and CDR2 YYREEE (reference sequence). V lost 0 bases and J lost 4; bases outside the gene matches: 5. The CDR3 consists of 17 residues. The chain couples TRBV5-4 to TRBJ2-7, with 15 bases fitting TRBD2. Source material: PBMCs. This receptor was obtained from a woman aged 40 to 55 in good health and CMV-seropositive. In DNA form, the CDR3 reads TGTGCCAGCAGCTTGGCCTCGGGGACTAGCGGGAGGTACGAGCAGTACTTC. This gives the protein CASSLASGTSGRYEQYF.